Listed below are T cell receptor beta chains from one sample, sequenced in a study of CD8 T cells in ankylosing spondylitis. TCRdb recomputed calls from the 5' RACE reads with MiXCR, one row per CDR3 protein. The table records around 160,000 distinct CDR3 sequences, more than 9% of them present only once. Sequencing input: blood, either unsorted or a sorted T cell fraction (not recorded which). The receptors were sampled from a male donor with ankylosing spondylitis or in good health (not recorded which). The CDR3 runs from the conserved cysteine through the conserved F or W. The order of the fields is V gene, J gene, clone size, CDR3 protein. Size tells how often a clone was seen (once, few, many) or the class of an expanded clone, and some rows leave it out.

TRBV19,TRBJ2-6,-,CASSPGSSGANVLTF
TRBV6-5,TRBJ2-1,few,CASSSPRLGSNEQFF
TRBV5-1,TRBJ2-3,many,CASSLEGRGRTDTQYF
TRBV29-1,TRBJ2-7,many,CSVATGDYEQYF
TRBV25-1,TRBJ1-4,many,CATPPNRGKVVGTNEKLFF
TRBV6-5,TRBJ1-3,many,CASSYKSGNTIYF
TRBV12-3/TRBV12-4,TRBJ2-2,many,CASRVDRDTGELFF
TRBV19,TRBJ1-5,many,CASSPTGSNQPQHF
TRBV5-1,TRBJ2-1,few,CASSTRDRSKAQFF
TRBV21-1,TRBJ1-1,few,CASSKLPYRDRRVPNTEAFF
TRBV18,TRBJ2-6,few,CASTQSGGSGANVLTF
TRBV2,TRBJ2-7,few,CASSVVGAYYEQYF
TRBV5-1,TRBJ1-4,many,CASSLGQGVEKLFF
TRBV10-2,TRBJ2-3,once,CASSESGRSTDTQYF
TRBV11-2,TRBJ2-5,-,CAGSLTGETQYF
TRBV4-1,TRBJ2-4,many,CASRGGLAGGAFGKNIQYF
TRBV27,TRBJ1-1,many,CASSQNTEAFF
TRBV11-2,TRBJ1-5,many,CASSEMGNSNQPQHF
TRBV12-3/TRBV12-4,TRBJ2-7,many,CASSLAGVTYEQYF
TRBV13,TRBJ1-6,-,CASSATGIGDNSPLHF
TRBV20-1,TRBJ2-3,many,CSAREGSTSTDTQYF
TRBV3-1,TRBJ2-2,many,CASSQRTSTGELFF
TRBV3-1,TRBJ2-7,many,CASSQVLAGEQYF
TRBV5-1,TRBJ1-1,many,CASSGDSLNTEAFF
TRBV20-1,TRBJ2-5,few,CSARVDGSGRYETQYF
TRBV18,TRBJ2-3,-,CASSPTQGQYF
TRBV20-1,TRBJ2-7,many,CSATGTGLEQYF
TRBV11-2,TRBJ2-7,many,CASSTPSGTGGRPYEQYF
TRBV28,TRBJ2-3,many,CASSPAGSTDTQYF
TRBV20-1,TRBJ2-7,many,CSAIAGSNEQYF
TRBV4-3,TRBJ2-3,many,CASSPGQGAYIPDTQYF
TRBV29-1,TRBJ2-7,many,CSAGPADYEQYF
TRBV5-1,TRBJ2-2,many,CASSLSDSLTGELFF
TRBV20-1,TRBJ2-3,many,CSARDFRGGAGDTQYF
TRBV12-3/TRBV12-4,TRBJ2-1,-,CASRLQGLSYNEQFF
TRBV6-5,TRBJ2-1,-,CASSFRGPVNEQFF
TRBV15,TRBJ2-5,many,CATSSDRVETQYF
TRBV7-8,TRBJ2-1,many,CASSFADSYNEQFF
TRBV5-6,TRBJ2-1,-,CASSSWGKYEQFF
TRBV5-1,TRBJ2-2,-,CASSLGTSGGHTGELFF
TRBV10-3,TRBJ2-1,many,CAIQTSGTGGEQFF
TRBV20-1,TRBJ2-1,many,CSARDPSPERGPYNEQFF
TRBV12-3/TRBV12-4,TRBJ2-7,many,CASRGGTSGGSRYEQYF
TRBV9,TRBJ2-1,many,CASCLDSGNDEQFF
TRBV7-9,TRBJ2-3,-,CASRPEGSTDTQYF
TRBV12-3/TRBV12-4,TRBJ1-2,many,CASSATGTGNGYTF
TRBV9,TRBJ2-1,many,CASSVEAGGWNEQFF
TRBV20-1,TRBJ2-3,many,CSARSGTSADTQYF
TRBV6-5,TRBJ1-6,-,CASSYSNKRRTSSPLHF
TRBV10-3,TRBJ2-1,many,CAISQGLAGDNEQFF
TRBV20-1,TRBJ2-3,many,CSARLSGGDTQYF
TRBV12-3/TRBV12-4,TRBJ2-7,-,CASRPSGGAGYEQYF
TRBV12-3/TRBV12-4,TRBJ2-3,many,CASNPDREGGDTQYF
TRBV28,TRBJ1-2,-,CASSSIERTGYTF
TRBV6-1,TRBJ1-1,-,CASSEANVAFF
TRBV6-2/TRBV6-3,TRBJ2-1,-,CASSYSGGGGYNEQFF
TRBV3-1,TRBJ1-6,many,CAAGGDYNSPLHF
TRBV6-1,TRBJ2-1,many,CASSLLAGDEQFF
TRBV2,TRBJ2-7,few,CASSEAVRTSAYEQYF
TRBV10-3,TRBJ1-5,few,CAISLEARGQPQHF